A selection of T cell receptor beta chains follows, all from one sample in a study of regulatory T cells in long-lasting Graves disease. MiXCR was run by TCRdb on the multiplex PCR reads, yielding one entry per CDR3 protein. This sample has around 250,000 distinct CDR3 sequences, with 15% to 20% found just once. The same specimen was also included in a second study, on T cells in Graves' hyperthyroidism and ophthalmopathy.

The input for sequencing was peripheral blood mononuclear cells (PBMCs), taken at new diagnosis, from a patient treated with antithyroid drugs. These receptors were taken from a woman between 25 and 40 years old with Graves disease. Each CDR3 is given with its conserved first and last residue. Fields, in order: clone size, CDR3 length, D gene, J gene, V gene, CDR3 protein, CDR3 DNA. The D gene is left open where the match is weak. Rows give clone size only sometimes, using once, few, many, or a class for an expanded clone.

- 14 - TRBJ1-1 TRBV5-5 CASSSFDRNTEAFF TGTGCCAGCAGTTCATTCGACAGGAACACTGAAGCTTTCTTT
many 14 - TRBJ2-7 TRBV5-1 CASSSDDSLYEQYF TGCGCCAGCAGTTCCGATGACAGCCTCTACGAGCAGTACTTC
many 15 - TRBJ1-6 TRBV7-6 CASSFQQGSNSPLHF TGTGCCAGCAGCTTCCAACAGGGTTCTAATTCACCCCTCCACTTT
- 17 TRBD1 TRBJ2-6 TRBV7-8 CASRHRGSGSGANVLTF TGTGCCAGCAGGCACAGGGGCTCGGGCTCTGGGGCCAACGTCCTGACTTTC
many 15 - TRBJ1-1 TRBV4-2 CASSQDVEENTEAFF TGTGCCAGCAGCCAAGATGTGGAGGAGAACACTGAAGCTTTCTTT
many 14 TRBD1 TRBJ1-2 TRBV20-1 CSARGQGGNYGYTF TGCAGTGCTAGGGGACAGGGGGGTAACTATGGCTACACCTTC
many 16 TRBD1 TRBJ2-7 TRBV11-3 CASSSNRPGQGFEQYF TGTGCCAGCAGCTCAAACAGGCCGGGACAGGGCTTCGAGCAGTACTTC
many 15 TRBD2 TRBJ2-1 TRBV7-2 CASSLERGQYNEQFF TGTGCCAGCAGCTTAGAGCGGGGGCAATACAATGAGCAGTTCTTC
many 15 - TRBJ1-1 TRBV5-1 CASSGAGAPNTEAFF TGCGCCAGCAGCGGGGCAGGGGCCCCGAACACTGAAGCTTTCTTT
few 13 TRBD1 TRBJ2-4 TRBV12-3/TRBV12-4 CASSLGTDNIQYF TGTGCCAGCAGCCTCGGGACAGATAACATTCAGTACTTC
many 18 TRBD2 TRBJ2-7 TRBV6-9 CASSYPGLAGVPSYEQYF TGTGCCAGCAGTTACCCTGGACTAGCGGGGGTCCCCTCCTACGAGCAGTACTTC
many 14 - TRBJ1-2 TRBV19 CASNNSRRLYGYTF TGTGCCAGTAATAACAGCCGCAGGCTCTATGGCTACACCTTC
many 13 - TRBJ2-1 TRBV19 CATRRGVYNEQFF TGTGCCACCCGCCGGGGTGTCTACAATGAGCAGTTCTTC
many 15 TRBD1 TRBJ1-1 TRBV2 CASSQPGTGDTEAFF TGTGCCAGCAGTCAACCGGGGACAGGGGACACTGAAGCTTTCTTT
many 17 TRBD1 TRBJ2-7 TRBV11-2 CASSFLRGQGAGHEQYF TGTGCCAGCAGCTTTCTCCGGGGACAGGGGGCGGGCCACGAGCAGTACTTC
many 17 TRBD1 TRBJ2-7 TRBV6-5 CASSYSGPRTGLGEQYF TGTGCCAGCAGTTACTCGGGACCCCGGACAGGGCTGGGCGAGCAGTACTTC
many 12 - TRBJ2-1 TRBV7-2 CASSRSYNEQFF TGTGCCAGCAGCCGTTCCTACAATGAGCAGTTCTTC
- 14 - TRBJ1-1 TRBV12-3/TRBV12-4 CASSFDSLGTEAFF TGTGCCAGCAGTTTTGACAGTCTGGGCACTGAAGCTTTCTTT
many 14 TRBD1 TRBJ1-6 TRBV7-9 CASSFKGAYSPLHF TGTGCCAGCAGCTTTAAGGGGGCTTATTCACCCCTCCACTTT
many 14 - TRBJ1-2 TRBV5-1 CASSLESVNYGYTF TGCGCCAGCAGCTTGGAGTCGGTTAACTATGGCTACACCTTC
many 12 - TRBJ2-3 TRBV4-1 CASSYSTDTQYF TGCGCCAGCAGCTACAGCACAGATACGCAGTATTTT
- 15 TRBD1 TRBJ1-1 TRBV4-2 CASSPTGTGTVWAFF TGTGCCAGCAGCCCTACTGGGACAGGGACGGTGTGGGCTTTCTTT
many 13 - TRBJ2-4 TRBV15 CATSRDIGNIQYF TGTGCCACCAGCAGAGATATAGGAAACATTCAGTACTTC
many 15 TRBD1 TRBJ1-4 TRBV7-6 CASSSAQGDGEKLFF TGTGCCAGCAGCTCTGCACAGGGGGACGGTGAAAAACTGTTTTTT
many 16 TRBD2 TRBJ2-7 TRBV7-9 CASSSTSGGSSYEQYF TGTGCCAGCAGCTCGACTAGCGGGGGGAGCTCCTACGAGCAGTACTTC